A selection of T cell receptor beta chains follows, all from one sample in a study of blood T cell repertoires in COVID-19. Profiling relied on immunoSEQ multiplex PCR, and the TCRdb table lists in-frame clones only, not all of them. The repertoire has approximately 150,000 clones, 84% of them found once; the top ten carry about a sixth. The sequenced sample consisted of peripheral blood. The receptors originated from a woman of 80 years or more with acute or convalescent COVID-19. Each CDR3 is given with its conserved first and last residue. The D gene is left open where the match is weak. Not all rows give a size; the values are once, few, many and, for expanded clones, a class.

abundance | j_gene | v_gene | d_gene | CDR3nt | CDR3aa
- | TRBJ2-1 | TRBV7-2 | - | TGTGCCAGCAGCCGTCTCAGGGATAGCTCCTACAATGAGCAGTTCTTC | CASSRLRDSSYNEQFF
- | TRBJ1-2 | TRBV9 | - | TGTGCCAGCAGCGGTGTTAACACCTATGGCTACACCTTC | CASSGVNTYGYTF
- | TRBJ2-5 | TRBV6-5 | TRBD2 | TGTGCCAGCAGTTACGGGACTAGCGGGAGCGTAGGAACCCAGTACTTC | CASSYGTSGSVGTQYF
once | TRBJ2-1 | TRBV18 | TRBD2 | TGTGCCAGCTCACTGGATCGCGGGAGGGCCGCGAATGAGCAGTTCTTC | CASSLDRGRAANEQFF
- | TRBJ1-5 | TRBV7-2 | - | TGTGCCAGCAGCCTATGGACAGCTGGACCCAATCAGCCCCAGCATTTT | CASSLWTAGPNQPQHF
- | TRBJ1-2 | TRBV6-4 | TRBD1 | TGTGCCAGCAGGCCCTCAGGGGGAGCCTACCCCTACACCTTC | CASRPSGGAYPYTF
once | TRBJ2-7 | TRBV29-1 | TRBD1 | TGCAGCGCTAGGACAGGGTGGAGTGGCGAGCAGTACTTC | CSARTGWSGEQYF
- | TRBJ1-2 | TRBV6-5 | TRBD1 | TGTGCCAGCAGTAGAGACAGGGGGGACTATGGCTACACCTTC | CASSRDRGDYGYTF
- | TRBJ2-7 | TRBV4-3 | TRBD2 | TGCGCCAGCAGCCAAGTGGCTAGCGGGAATTCCTACGAGCAGTACTTC | CASSQVASGNSYEQYF
- | TRBJ1-4 | TRBV29-1 | - | TGCAGCGTTGAATCCGGGACTGCTCGTTTTTTT | CSVESGTARFF
- | TRBJ1-1 | TRBV19 | - | TGTGCCAGTAGTACGCAATTCGGGAACACTGAAGCTTTCTTT | CASSTQFGNTEAFF
- | TRBJ1-2 | TRBV7-8 | TRBD1 | TGTGCCAGCAGCATACAACAGGGGGCGGATGGCTACACCTTC | CASSIQQGADGYTF
- | TRBJ1-1 | TRBV19 | TRBD1 | TGTGCCAGTAGTCCCGCCGGGACAGTCAACATGAACACTGAAGCTTTCTTT | CASSPAGTVNMNTEAFF
few | TRBJ2-7 | TRBV5-6 | - | TGTGCCAGCACCCCGAGTCGGTTGAAGTCCTACGAGCAGTACTTC | CASTPSRLKSYEQYF
- | TRBJ1-4 | TRBV30 | - | TGTGCCTGGAACCCCGGTAGTGGTGAAAAACTGTTTTTT | CAWNPGSGEKLFF
- | TRBJ2-5 | TRBV13 | - | TGTGCCAGCAGCACGAGTGGGCAACAAGAGACCCAGTACTTC | CASSTSGQQETQYF
once | TRBJ2-1 | TRBV5-4 | - | TGTGCCAGCAGCCTACGGGACACCGAGCATGAGCAGTTCTTC | CASSLRDTEHEQFF
- | TRBJ2-1 | TRBV24-1 | - | TGTGCCACCAGTGATTCAGGGGCCGGGAATGAGCAGTTCTTC | CATSDSGAGNEQFF
- | TRBJ1-4 | TRBV2 | TRBD1 | TGTGCCAGCAGTGGAGGACAGGGGGCATTGGAAAAACTGTTTTTT | CASSGGQGALEKLFF
- | TRBJ2-3 | TRBV6-6 | TRBD2 | TGTGCCAGCAGTACCGGACTAGCGGGGTACACAGATACGCAGTATTTT | CASSTGLAGYTDTQYF
- | TRBJ2-1 | TRBV6-6 | TRBD1 | TGTGCCAGCACCGGGACAGGCATGATCAATGAGCAGTTCTTC | CASTGTGMINEQFF
- | TRBJ2-3 | TRBV20-1 | TRBD1 | TGCAGTGCTAGTAAGGGACAGGGGGCGTTCTCAGATACGCAGTATTTT | CSASKGQGAFSDTQYF
- | TRBJ1-2 | TRBV5-1 | - | TGCGCCAGCAGAACAACAGGGATCCAGGACTATGGCTACACCTTC | CASRTTGIQDYGYTF